This TCR beta chain originates from a study of cytomegalovirus exposure and HLA in healthy donors. Study summary: From donors who were HLA-typed, an early data release held around 80 million unique TCRs.

Germline assignment: CDR1 GTSNPN and CDR2 SVGIG (reference sequence). The CDR3 consists of 14 residues. Trimming took off 3 bases at V and 2 bases at J, with 12 bases between the two ends. The primer mix had 60 Vbeta and 13 Jbeta primers. Some clones are missing from TCRdb's copy, which holds only in-frame ones; the method was immunoSEQ multiplex PCR. The sample has tens of thousands of clones; around 78% are singletons. The V gene is TRBV30, the J gene TRBJ2-3; possible D gene TRBD1, 6 bases. Sequenced: PBMCs. This sequence originates from a woman aged 35 to 49 in good health and CMV-seropositive. CDR3 loop: CAWRDRLYTDTQYF. CDR3 DNA: TGTGCCTGGAGGGACAGACTGTACACAGATACGCAGTATTTT.